What follows are 21 T cell receptor beta chains derived from one specimen sequenced in a study of cytomegalovirus exposure and HLA in healthy donors. PCR primers comprised 60 Vbeta and 13 Jbeta primers. The repertoire was sequenced with immunoSEQ multiplex PCR; TCRdb's copy has only in-frame clones and lacks some. The data show around 100,000 clones, around 85% seen once. Sequencing was performed on PBMCs. These receptor sequences come from a man aged 40-49 years in good health and CMV-seropositive.

The chain links TRBV11-2 to TRBJ1-1, with D perhaps matching TRBD1 (6 bases). In germline, CDR1 is SGHAT, CDR2 FQNNGV. The CDR3 is made up of 16 amino acids. V lost 1 base, J lost 4 bases, and 16 bases lay in between. CDR3 nucleotide sequence: TGTGCCAGCAGCTTAGTTAGTCGGGGGGCTTTCACTGAAGCTTTCTTT. It codes for CASSLVSRGAFTEAFF.

The chain carries TRBV5-5 and TRBJ1-1; D perhaps matches TRBD1 (5 bases). The germline V gene encodes CDR1 SGHKS and CDR2 YYEKEE (reference sequence). The CDR3 is made up of 14 amino acids. Trimming stripped 4 bases from V and 0 bases from J, with 10 bases between. CDR3 in DNA: TGTGCCAGCAGCGGAGGGACGGTGAACACTGAAGCTTTCTTT. It yields the protein CASSGGTVNTEAFF. The full variable domain, its missing parts supplied by reference TRBV5-5 and TRBJ1-1, is DAGVTQSPTHLIKTRGQQVTLRCSPISGHKSVSWYQQVLGQGPQFIFQYYEKEERGRGNFPDRFSARQFPNYSSELNVNALLLGDSALYLCASSGGTVNTEAFFGQGTRLTVV.

This chain joins TRBV5-4 and TRBJ1-6; D remains ambiguous. Germline V gene data show CDR1 as SGHNT and CDR2 as YYREEE (reference sequence). The CDR3 loop spans 15 amino acids. V lost 2 bases and J lost 0, with 6 bases in between. CDR3 sequence: CASSFGSSYNSPLHF. The CDR3 nucleotides read TGTGCCAGCAGCTTTGGGAGCTCCTATAATTCACCCCTCCACTTT. Full variable domain (outside the CDR3, taken from reference TRBV5-4 and TRBJ1-6): ETGVTQSPTHLIKTRGQQVTLRCSSQSGHNTVSWYQQALGQGPQFIFQYYREEENGRGNFPPRFSGLQFPNYSSELNVNALELDDSALYLCASSFGSSYNSPLHFGNGTRLTVT.

The chain has TRBV18 and TRBJ1-1, with D uncertain. This CDR3 contains 12 residues. Trimming cost V 4 bases and J 1 base, with 4 bases left between them. Germline CDR1 and CDR2: KGHSH and LQKENI. CDR3 sequence (DNA): TGTGCCAGCTCACACACGAACACTGAAGCTTTCTTT. Protein sequence: CASSHTNTEAFF.

The rearrangement links TRBV5-1 to TRBJ1-3; no firm D call. The V gene lost 0 bases and the J gene lost 4 bases, with 5 bases spanning the gap. Germline V gene data show CDR1 as SGHRS and CDR2 as YFSETQ. CDR3 size: 13 residues. The CDR3 DNA is TGCGCCAGCAGCTTGGAGAGAGGAAACACCATATATTTT. Its translation: CASSLERGNTIYF.

The chain uses TRBV28 and TRBJ1-4; D might be TRBD1 (5 bases). V was clipped by 4 bases and J by 3 bases, with 12 bases between them. Germline values: CDR1 MDHEN, CDR2 SYDVKM. The CDR3 runs 15 residues. CDR3 residues: CASSWGLSSNEKLFF. CDR3 in DNA: TGTGCCAGCAGTTGGGGACTTTCCTCTAATGAAAAACTGTTTTTT.

The chain combines TRBV7-9 with TRBJ2-3; a weak D match, TRBD2 (5 bases). CDR3 length: 15 residues. Trimming shortened V by 1 base and J by 6 bases, and 14 bases separated the two germline ends. CDR1 is SEHNR, CDR2 FQNEAQ, per germline (reference sequence). The CDR3 sequence is CASSLGATRGDTQYF. The CDR3 coding sequence is TGTGCCAGCAGCTTAGGGGCAACCAGAGGGGATACGCAGTATTTT.

V and J are TRBV7-6 and TRBJ2-3, with D perhaps TRBD2 (5 bases). Germline CDR1 SGHVS, CDR2 FNYEAQ. V lost 4 bases, J lost 3 bases, and 17 bases lay in between. This CDR3 is 16 amino acids long. The chain's CDR3 is CASSSRAEVSTDTQYF. In nucleotides, the CDR3 is TGTGCCAGCAGCTCCCGAGCGGAAGTTAGTACAGATACGCAGTATTTT.

This sequence joins TRBV9 and TRBJ1-1, with D possibly matching TRBD1 (5 bases). Germline CDR1 reads SGDLS; CDR2 reads YYNGEE. The length of the CDR3 is 13 residues. With 7 bases removed from V and 4 bases from J, the gap between germline ends came to 14 bases. The CDR3 reads CASQGLEATEAFF. The CDR3 bases are TGTGCCAGCCAGGGCCTAGAGGCCACTGAAGCTTTCTTT.

The V gene is TRBV29-1, the J gene TRBJ2-1; 8 bases fit TRBD2. The germline CDR1 and CDR2 sequences are SQVTM and ANQGSEA. The CDR3 totals 14 residues. The V and J ends lost 4 bases and 7 bases, in that order; junction bases with no gene match: 9. The CDR3 coding sequence is TGCAGCGTTGTTCCGAGCGGGAGTAAAAATGAGCAGTTCTTC. Protein sequence: CSVVPSGSKNEQFF.

V and J are TRBV19 and TRBJ2-2; 8 positions agree with TRBD2. CDR3 length equals 14 residues. Trimming cost V 7 bases and J 0 bases; bases outside gene matches: 1. Germline V lookup: CDR1 LNHDA, CDR2 SQIVND (reference sequence). CDR3 DNA sequence: TGTGCCAGTAAACTAGCGGCGAACACCGGGGAGCTGTTTTTT. As protein: CASKLAANTGELFF.

This clone occurred once. The chain uses TRBV7-9 and TRBJ2-2; D is perhaps TRBD1 (5 bases). From germline, CDR1 is SEHNR and CDR2 FQNEAQ (reference sequence). Trimming removed 1 base at V and 4 bases at J, with 13 bases between. This CDR3 comprises 16 residues. DNA of the CDR3: TGTGCCAGCAGCTTAGTGGCAGGGCTAGGCACCGGGGAGCTGTTTTTT. Translating gives CASSLVAGLGTGELFF.

The gene calls are TRBV19 and TRBJ1-1; TRBD1 might be the D (6 bases). The V end was cut by 3 bases, the J end by 8 bases, with 13 bases between. The length of the CDR3 is 13 residues. The germline V gene encodes CDR1 LNHDA and CDR2 SQIVND (reference sequence). The CDR3 loop reads CASSIPQGREAFF. CDR3 DNA sequence: TGTGCCAGTAGTATCCCTCAGGGGCGAGAAGCTTTCTTT.

The rearrangement links TRBV2 to TRBJ1-2, with 9 nucleotides matching TRBD1. The germline CDR1 and CDR2 sequences are SNHLY and FYNNEI. This CDR3 has 12 residues. Germline trimming cut 8 bases from V and 7 bases from J; bases unmatched to any gene: 5. Here the CDR3 reads CASRDRVFGYTF. The CDR3, as DNA: TGTGCCAGCCGGGACAGGGTGTTTGGCTACACCTTC. The full variable domain, rest sourced from reference TRBV2 and TRBJ1-2, is EPEVTQTPSHQVTQMGQEVILRCVPISNHLYFYWYRQILGQKVEFLVSFYNNEISEKSEIFDDQFSVERPDGSNFTLKIRSTKLEDSAMYFCASRDRVFGYTFGSGTRLTVV.

This clone appeared a single time. The CDR3 sequence is CASSEMARRVTQYF. DNA for the CDR3: TGTGCCAGCAGTGAAATGGCTCGGCGGGTGACCCAGTACTTC. V gene TRBV2 combines with J gene TRBJ2-5, with D possibly matching TRBD2 (5 bases). The V end lost 2 bases, the J end lost 7 bases, and 14 bases lay between the germline ends. The CDR3 has 14 amino acids. Germline V gene data show CDR1 as SNHLY and CDR2 as FYNNEI.

The V and J genes are TRBV28 and TRBJ2-3, with D perhaps TRBD2 (6 bases). The V end was cut by 5 bases, the J end by 0 bases, with 9 bases between. The CDR3 has 14 amino acids. The germline CDR1 and CDR2 sequences are MDHEN and SYDVKM. The CDR3 DNA reads TGTGCCAGCAGTCTAGCGTCTAGCACAGATACGCAGTATTTT. Protein: CASSLASSTDTQYF. Variable domain in full (rest from reference TRBV28 and TRBJ2-3): DVKVTQSSRYLVKRTGEKVFLECVQDMDHENMFWYRQDPGLGLRLIYFSYDVKMKEKGDIPEGYSVSREKKERFSLILESASTNQTSMYLCASSLASSTDTQYFGPGTRLTVL.

This clone showed up just a few times. This chain joins TRBV5-1 and TRBJ2-5, with a possible D match to TRBD1 (6 bases). V shed 1 base and J shed 2 bases, with 9 bases lying between them. There are 14 residues in the CDR3. Looked up from germline, CDR1 is SGHRS and CDR2 is YFSETQ. The CDR3 loop reads CASSLITGQETQYF. CDR3 nucleotides: TGCGCCAGCAGCTTGATTACAGGGCAAGAGACCCAGTACTTC. Variable domain in full (rest from reference TRBV5-1 and TRBJ2-5): KAGVTQTPRYLIKTRGQQVTLSCSPISGHRSVSWYQQTPGQGLQFLFEYFSETQRNKGNFPGRFSGRQFSNSRSEMNVSTLELGDSALYLCASSLITGQETQYFGPGTRLLVL.

The chain couples TRBV7-8 to TRBJ2-5; 13 bases fit TRBD2. CDR1 and CDR2 from the germline V gene are SGHVS and FQNEAQ. CDR3 length equals 15 residues. V lost 4 bases, J lost 11 bases, and 10 bases stayed unmatched. The CDR3 DNA follows: TGTGCCAGCAGCTCAGGGGGACTAGCGGGATCAAAGCAGTACTTC. It encodes CASSSGGLAGSKQYF.

This clone was recorded once. V usage is TRBV21-1 and J usage is TRBJ2-1; the D call of TRBD2 is as the table states it, not checked on the DNA. TRBV21-1 is shown as a pseudogene. This CDR3 has 14 residues. This CDR3 reads CASSKGPVEGEQFF. The CDR3 nucleotides are TGTGCCAGCAGCAAAGGGCCGGTAGAGGGTGAGCAGTTCTTC.

This chain uses TRBV9 with TRBJ2-6; D perhaps matches TRBD2 (5 bases). CDR1 and CDR2 (germline): SGDLS, YYNGEE. CDR3 size: 16 residues. Trimming took off 4 bases at V and 3 bases at J, with 14 bases between the two ends. In DNA, the CDR3 is TGTGCCAGCAGCCACACTAGAGACGTTGGGGCCAACGTCCTGACTTTC. Translating it yields CASSHTRDVGANVLTF.

This sequence joins TRBV5-1 and TRBJ2-7; D not certain. V dropped 1 base and J dropped 5 bases, with 10 bases sitting between them. The CDR3 consists of 13 residues. The germline gives CDR1 SGHRS, CDR2 YFSETQ. CDR3 residues: CASSLSPGNEQYF. CDR3 in DNA: TGCGCCAGCAGCTTGTCACCTGGCAACGAGCAGTACTTC.